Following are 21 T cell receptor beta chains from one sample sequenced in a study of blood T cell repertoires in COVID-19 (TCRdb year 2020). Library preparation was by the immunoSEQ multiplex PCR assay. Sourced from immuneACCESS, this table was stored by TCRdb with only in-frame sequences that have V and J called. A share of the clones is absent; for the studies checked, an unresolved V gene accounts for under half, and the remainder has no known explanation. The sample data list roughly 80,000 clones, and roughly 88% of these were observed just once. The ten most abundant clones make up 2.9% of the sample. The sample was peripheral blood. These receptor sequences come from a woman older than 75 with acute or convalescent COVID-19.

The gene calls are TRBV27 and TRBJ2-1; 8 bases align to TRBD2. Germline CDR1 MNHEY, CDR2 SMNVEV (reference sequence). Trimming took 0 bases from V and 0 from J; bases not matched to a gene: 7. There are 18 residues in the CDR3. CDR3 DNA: TGTGCCAGCAGTTTATCCCCCGGGAGGGTCGTCTCCTACAATGAGCAGTTCTTC. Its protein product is CASSLSPGRVVSYNEQFF.

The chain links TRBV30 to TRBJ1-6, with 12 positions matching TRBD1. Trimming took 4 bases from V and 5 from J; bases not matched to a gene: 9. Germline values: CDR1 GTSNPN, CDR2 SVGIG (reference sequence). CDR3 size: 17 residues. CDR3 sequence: CAWTTGTGGANNSPLHF. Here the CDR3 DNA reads TGTGCCTGGACCACAGGGACAGGGGGCGCGAATAATTCACCCCTCCACTTT.

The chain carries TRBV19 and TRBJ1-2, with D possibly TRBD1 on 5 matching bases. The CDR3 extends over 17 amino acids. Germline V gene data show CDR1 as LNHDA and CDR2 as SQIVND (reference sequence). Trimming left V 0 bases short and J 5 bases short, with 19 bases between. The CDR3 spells CASSIDVLSGTGYGYTF. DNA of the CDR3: TGTGCCAGTAGTATAGACGTACTTAGCGGGACGGGATATGGCTACACCTTC.

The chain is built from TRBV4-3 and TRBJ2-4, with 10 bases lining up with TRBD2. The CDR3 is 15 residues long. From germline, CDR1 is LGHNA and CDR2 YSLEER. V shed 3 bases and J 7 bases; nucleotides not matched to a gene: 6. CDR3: CASSQSGGAGNIQYF. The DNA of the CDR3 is TGCGCCAGCAGCCAGAGCGGGGGGGCCGGGAACATTCAGTACTTC.

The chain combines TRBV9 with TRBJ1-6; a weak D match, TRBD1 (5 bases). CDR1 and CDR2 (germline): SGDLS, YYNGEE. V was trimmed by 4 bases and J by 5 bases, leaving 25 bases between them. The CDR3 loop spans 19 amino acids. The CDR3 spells CASSPSPGRMGGHNSPLHF. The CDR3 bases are TGTGCCAGCAGCCCTAGCCCGGGACGGATGGGGGGACATAATTCACCCCTCCACTTT.

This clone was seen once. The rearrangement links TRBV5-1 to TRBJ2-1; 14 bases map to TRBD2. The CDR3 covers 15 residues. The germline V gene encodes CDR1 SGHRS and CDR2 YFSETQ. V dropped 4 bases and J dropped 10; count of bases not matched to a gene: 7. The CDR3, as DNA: TGCGCCAGCAGCCCGGGACTAGCGGGAGCAGACGAGCAGTTCTTC. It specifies CASSPGLAGADEQFF.

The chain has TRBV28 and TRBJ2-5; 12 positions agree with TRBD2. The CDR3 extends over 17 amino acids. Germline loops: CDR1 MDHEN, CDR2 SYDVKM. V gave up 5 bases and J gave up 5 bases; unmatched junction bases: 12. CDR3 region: CASSPRLAGVFRETQYF. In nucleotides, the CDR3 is TGTGCCAGCAGTCCAAGACTAGCGGGAGTTTTCAGGGAGACCCAGTACTTC.

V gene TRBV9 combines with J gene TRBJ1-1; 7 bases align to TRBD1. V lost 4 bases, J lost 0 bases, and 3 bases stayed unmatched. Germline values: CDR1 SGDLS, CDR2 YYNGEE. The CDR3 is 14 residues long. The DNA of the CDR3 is TGTGCCAGCAGCTTTACAGGGGTGAACACTGAAGCTTTCTTT. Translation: CASSFTGVNTEAFF. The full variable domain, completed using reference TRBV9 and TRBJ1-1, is DSGVTQTPKHLITATGQRVTLRCSPRSGDLSVYWYQQSLDQGLQFLIQYYNGEERAKGNILERFSAQQFPDLHSELNLSSLELGDSALYFCASSFTGVNTEAFFGQGTRLTVV.

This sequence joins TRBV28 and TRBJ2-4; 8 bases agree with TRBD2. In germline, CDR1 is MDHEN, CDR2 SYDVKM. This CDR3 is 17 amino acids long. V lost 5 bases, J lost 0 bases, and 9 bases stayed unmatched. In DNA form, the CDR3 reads TGTGCCAGCAGTGCCCTCAAGCGGGAGTTAGCCAAAAACATTCAGTACTTC. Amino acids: CASSALKRELAKNIQYF.

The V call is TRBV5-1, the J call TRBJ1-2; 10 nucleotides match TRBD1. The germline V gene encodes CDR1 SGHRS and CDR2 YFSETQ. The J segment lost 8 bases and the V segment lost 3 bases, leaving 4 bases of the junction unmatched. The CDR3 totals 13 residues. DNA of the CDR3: TGCGCCAGCAGCTCCCGGGACAGGGGAGGCTACACCTTC. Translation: CASSSRDRGGYTF.

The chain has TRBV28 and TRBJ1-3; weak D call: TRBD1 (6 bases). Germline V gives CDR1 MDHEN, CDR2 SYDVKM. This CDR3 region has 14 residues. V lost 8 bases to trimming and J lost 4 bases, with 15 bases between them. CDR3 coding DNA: TGTGCCAGCGGACAGCGCCGGTTCGGAAACACCATATATTTT. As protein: CASGQRRFGNTIYF.

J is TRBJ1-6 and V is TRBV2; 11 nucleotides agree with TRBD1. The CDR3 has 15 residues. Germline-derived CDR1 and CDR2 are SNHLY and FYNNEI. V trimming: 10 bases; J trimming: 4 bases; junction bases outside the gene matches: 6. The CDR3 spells CATWTGGLYNSPLHF. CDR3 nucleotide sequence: TGTGCCACTTGGACAGGGGGCCTTTATAATTCACCCCTCCACTTT.

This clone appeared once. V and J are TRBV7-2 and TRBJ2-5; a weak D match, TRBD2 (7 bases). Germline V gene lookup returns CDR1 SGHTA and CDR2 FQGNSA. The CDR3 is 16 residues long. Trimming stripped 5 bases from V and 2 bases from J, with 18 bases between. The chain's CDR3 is CASSKGAGASQETQYF. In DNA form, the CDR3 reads TGTGCCAGCAGCAAAGGCGCGGGGGCCTCTCAAGAGACCCAGTACTTC.

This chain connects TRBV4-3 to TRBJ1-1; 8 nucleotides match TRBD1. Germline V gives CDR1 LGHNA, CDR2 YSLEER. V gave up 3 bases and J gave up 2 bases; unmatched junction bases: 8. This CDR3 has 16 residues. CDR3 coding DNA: TGCGCCAGCAGCCAGGAAAGGACAGGGAGAAACACTGAAGCTTTCTTT. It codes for CASSQERTGRNTEAFF.

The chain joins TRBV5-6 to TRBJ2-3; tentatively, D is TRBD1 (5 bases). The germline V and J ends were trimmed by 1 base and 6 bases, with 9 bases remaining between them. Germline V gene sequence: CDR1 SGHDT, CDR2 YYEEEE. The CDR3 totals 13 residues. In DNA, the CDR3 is TGTGCCAGCAGCTTGCAGGGATGGGATACGCAGTATTTT. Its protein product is CASSLQGWDTQYF. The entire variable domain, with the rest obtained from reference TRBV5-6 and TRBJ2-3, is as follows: DAGVTQSPTHLIKTRGQQVTLRCSPKSGHDTVSWYQQALGQGPQFIFQYYEEEERQRGNFPDRFSGHQFPNYSSELNVNALLLGDSALYLCASSLQGWDTQYFGPGTRLTVL.

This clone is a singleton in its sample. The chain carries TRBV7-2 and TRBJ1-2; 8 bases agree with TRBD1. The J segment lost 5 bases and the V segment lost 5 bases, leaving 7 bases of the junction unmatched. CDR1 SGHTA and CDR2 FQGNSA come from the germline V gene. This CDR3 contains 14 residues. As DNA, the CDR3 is TGTGCCAGCAGCCGGGACGGACAGGGATATGGCTACACCTTC. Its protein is CASSRDGQGYGYTF.

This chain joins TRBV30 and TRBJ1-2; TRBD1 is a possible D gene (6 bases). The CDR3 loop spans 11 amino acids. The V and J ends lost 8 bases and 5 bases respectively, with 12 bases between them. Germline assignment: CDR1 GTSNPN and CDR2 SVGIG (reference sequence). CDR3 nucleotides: TGTGCCCGGATGGACAGTTATGGCTACACCTTC. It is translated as CARMDSYGYTF.

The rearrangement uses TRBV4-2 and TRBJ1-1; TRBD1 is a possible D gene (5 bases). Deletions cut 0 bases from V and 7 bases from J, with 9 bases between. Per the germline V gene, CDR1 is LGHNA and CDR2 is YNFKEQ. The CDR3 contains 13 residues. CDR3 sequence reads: CASSQDHGGEAFF. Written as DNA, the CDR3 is TGTGCCAGCAGCCAAGATCACGGGGGTGAAGCTTTCTTT.

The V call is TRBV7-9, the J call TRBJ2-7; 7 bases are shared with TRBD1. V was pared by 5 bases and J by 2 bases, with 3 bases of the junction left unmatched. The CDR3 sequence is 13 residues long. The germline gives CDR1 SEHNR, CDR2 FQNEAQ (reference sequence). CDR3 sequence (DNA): TGTGCCAGCAGCAAGACAGGGCCCTACGAGCAGTACTTC. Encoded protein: CASSKTGPYEQYF.

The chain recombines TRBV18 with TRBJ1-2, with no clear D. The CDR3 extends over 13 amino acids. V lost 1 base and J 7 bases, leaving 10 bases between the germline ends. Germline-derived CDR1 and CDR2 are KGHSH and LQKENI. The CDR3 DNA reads TGTGCCAGCTCACCACGGAGGGAGACTGGCTACACCTTC. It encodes CASSPRRETGYTF. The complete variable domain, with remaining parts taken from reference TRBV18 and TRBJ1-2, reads NAGVMQNPRHLVRRRGQEARLRCSPMKGHSHVYWYRQLPEEGLKFMVYLQKENIIDESGMPKERFSAEFPKEGPSILRIQQVVRGDSAAYFCASSPRRETGYTFGSGTRLTVV.

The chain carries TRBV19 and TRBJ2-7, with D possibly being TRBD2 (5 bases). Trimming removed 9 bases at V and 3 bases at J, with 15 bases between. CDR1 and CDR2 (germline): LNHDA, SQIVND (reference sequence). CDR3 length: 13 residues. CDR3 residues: CASHGSIGYEQYF. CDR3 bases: TGTGCCAGCCATGGGAGCATCGGCTACGAGCAGTACTTC.